The entry below describes one T cell receptor (beta chain). The CDR3 sequence is 16 residues long. Germline CDR1 LGHNA, CDR2 YNFKEQ. V was clipped by 4 bases and J by 8 bases, with 18 bases between them. The sample comes from a study of technical replicates of blood from several donors. The method was immunoSEQ multiplex PCR; TCRdb's version includes in-frame clones alone and lacks a portion of them. The data hold 70,000 to 90,000 clones, with approximately 90% observed a single time. The J gene is TRBJ1-6, the V gene TRBV4-2; a possible D gene is TRBD1 (5 bases). The origin of this receptor is a human donor in good health. Sequencing was carried out using T cells isolated from PBMCs. CDR3: CASSPQTGSGDSPLHF. The CDR3 region has the DNA TGTGCCAGCAGCCCACAGACCGGGTCGGGGGATTCACCCCTCCACTTT.